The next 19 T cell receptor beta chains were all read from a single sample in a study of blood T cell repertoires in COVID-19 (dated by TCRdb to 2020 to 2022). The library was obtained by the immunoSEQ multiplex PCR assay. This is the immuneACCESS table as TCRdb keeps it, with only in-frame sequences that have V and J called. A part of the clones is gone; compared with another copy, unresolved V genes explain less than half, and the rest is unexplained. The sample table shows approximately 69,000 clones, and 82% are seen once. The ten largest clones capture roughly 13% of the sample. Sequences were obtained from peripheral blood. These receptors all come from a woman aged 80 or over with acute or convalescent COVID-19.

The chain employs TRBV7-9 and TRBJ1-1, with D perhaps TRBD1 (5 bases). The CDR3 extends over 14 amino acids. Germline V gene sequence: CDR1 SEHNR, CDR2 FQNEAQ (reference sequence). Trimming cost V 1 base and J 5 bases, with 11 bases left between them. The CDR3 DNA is TGTGCCAGCAGCTTAGACGGGGGATGGACTGAAGCTTTCTTT. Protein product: CASSLDGGWTEAFF.

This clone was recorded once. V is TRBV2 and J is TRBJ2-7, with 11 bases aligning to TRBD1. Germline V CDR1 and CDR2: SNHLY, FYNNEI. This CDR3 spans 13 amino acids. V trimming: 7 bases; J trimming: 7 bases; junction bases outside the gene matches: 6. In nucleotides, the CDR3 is TGTGCCAGCATAAGGGACAGGGGGACGGAGCAGTACTTC. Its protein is CASIRDRGTEQYF.

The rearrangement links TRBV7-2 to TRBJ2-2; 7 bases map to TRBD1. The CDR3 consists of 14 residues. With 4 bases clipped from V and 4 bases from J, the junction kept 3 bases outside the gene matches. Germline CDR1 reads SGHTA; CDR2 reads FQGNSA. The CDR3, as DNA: TGTGCCAGCAGCTACTCAGGGGGCACCGGGGAGCTGTTTTTT. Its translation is CASSYSGGTGELFF.

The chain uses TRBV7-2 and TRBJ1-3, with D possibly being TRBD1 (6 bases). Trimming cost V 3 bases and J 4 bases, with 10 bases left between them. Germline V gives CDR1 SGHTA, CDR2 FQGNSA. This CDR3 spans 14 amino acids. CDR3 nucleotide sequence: TGTGCCAGCAGCTTCTCAGGGGTCGGAAACACCATATATTTT. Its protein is CASSFSGVGNTIYF.

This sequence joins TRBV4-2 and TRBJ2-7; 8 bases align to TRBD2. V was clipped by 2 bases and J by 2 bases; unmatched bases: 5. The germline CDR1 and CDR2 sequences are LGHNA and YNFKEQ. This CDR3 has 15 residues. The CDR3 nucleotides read TGTGCCAGCAGCCAAAGAGCGGGAGAGCCCTACGAGCAGTACTTC. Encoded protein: CASSQRAGEPYEQYF.

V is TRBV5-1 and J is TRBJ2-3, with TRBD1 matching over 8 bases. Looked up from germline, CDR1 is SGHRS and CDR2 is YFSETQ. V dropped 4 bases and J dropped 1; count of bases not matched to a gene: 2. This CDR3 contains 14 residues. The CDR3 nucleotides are TGCGCCAGCAGCCCAGGGGGCCGCACAGATACGCAGTATTTT. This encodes CASSPGGRTDTQYF.

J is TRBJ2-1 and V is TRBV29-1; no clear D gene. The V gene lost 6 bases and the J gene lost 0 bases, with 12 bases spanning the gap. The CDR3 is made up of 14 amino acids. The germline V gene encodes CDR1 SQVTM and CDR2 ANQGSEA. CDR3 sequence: CSVAITASYNEQFF. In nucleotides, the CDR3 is TGCAGCGTAGCTATCACCGCCTCCTACAATGAGCAGTTCTTC.

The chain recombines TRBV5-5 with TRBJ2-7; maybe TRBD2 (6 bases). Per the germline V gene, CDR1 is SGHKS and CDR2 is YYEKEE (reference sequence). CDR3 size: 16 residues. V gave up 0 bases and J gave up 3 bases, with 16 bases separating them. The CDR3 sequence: CASSLGLGTSVYEQYF. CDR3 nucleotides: TGTGCCAGCAGCTTGGGACTAGGGACTTCTGTCTACGAGCAGTACTTC.

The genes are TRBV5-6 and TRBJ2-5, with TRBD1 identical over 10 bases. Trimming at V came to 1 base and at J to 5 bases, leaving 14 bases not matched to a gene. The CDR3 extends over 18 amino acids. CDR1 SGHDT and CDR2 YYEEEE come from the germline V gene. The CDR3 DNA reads TGTGCCAGCAGCTTGTGGGGGACGGGACAGGGGAGAGGGGAGACCCAGTACTTC. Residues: CASSLWGTGQGRGETQYF.

CDR3: CASSLGGRGSETQYF. For the CDR3, the DNA is TGTGCCAGCAGCTTAGGAGGAAGGGGAAGCGAGACCCAGTACTTC. The gene calls are TRBV11-3 and TRBJ2-5; perhaps TRBD1 as D (5 bases). Per the germline V gene, CDR1 is SGHNT and CDR2 is YENEEA. CDR3 length equals 15 residues. The V end lost 1 base, the J end lost 5 bases, and 14 bases lay between the germline ends.

The CDR3: CASSVNFPGTSSYEQYF. In DNA form, the CDR3 reads TGCGCCAGCAGTGTGAATTTTCCCGGGACTAGTTCCTACGAGCAGTACTTC. The chain couples TRBV10-2 to TRBJ2-7; 8 nucleotides line up with TRBD2. Germline CDR1 is WSHSY and CDR2 is SAAADI. The J segment lost 1 base and the V segment lost 4 bases, leaving 12 bases of the junction unmatched. This CDR3 is built from 17 residues.

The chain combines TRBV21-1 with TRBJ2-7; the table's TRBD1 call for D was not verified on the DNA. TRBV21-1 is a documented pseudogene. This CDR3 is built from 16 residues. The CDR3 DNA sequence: TGTGCCAGCAGCAAAAGGCAGGGGCGAGGTAGATACGAGCAGTACTTC. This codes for CASSKRQGRGRYEQYF.

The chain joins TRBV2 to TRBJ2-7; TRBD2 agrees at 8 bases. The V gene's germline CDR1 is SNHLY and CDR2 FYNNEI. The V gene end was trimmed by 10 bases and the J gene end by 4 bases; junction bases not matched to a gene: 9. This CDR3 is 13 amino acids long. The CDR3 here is CATQRERQYEQYF. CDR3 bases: TGTGCCACCCAGCGGGAGAGGCAGTACGAGCAGTACTTC.

The CDR3 is CASSLVGQGNTEAFF. The DNA for the CDR3 is TGTGCCAGCAGCTTAGTAGGACAGGGGAATACTGAAGCTTTCTTT. The chain combines TRBV11-1 with TRBJ1-1; 9 bases fit TRBD1. This CDR3 is built from 15 residues. The V and J ends lost 1 base and 5 bases, in that order; junction bases with no gene match: 5. Looked up from germline, CDR1 is SGHAT and CDR2 is FQDESV (reference sequence). Drawing the rest from reference TRBV11-1 and TRBJ1-1, the complete variable domain is EAEVAQSPRYKITEKSQAVAFWCDPISGHATLYWYRQILGQGPELLVQFQDESVVDDSQLPKDRFSAERLKGVDSTLKIQPAELGDSAMYLCASSLVGQGNTEAFFGQGTRLTVV.

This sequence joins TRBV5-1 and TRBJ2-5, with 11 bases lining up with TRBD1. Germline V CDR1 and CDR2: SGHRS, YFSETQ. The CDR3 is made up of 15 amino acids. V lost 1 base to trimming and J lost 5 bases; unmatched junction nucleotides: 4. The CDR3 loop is CASSLRTGGQETQYF. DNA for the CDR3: TGCGCCAGCAGCTTGAGGACAGGGGGCCAGGAGACCCAGTACTTC.

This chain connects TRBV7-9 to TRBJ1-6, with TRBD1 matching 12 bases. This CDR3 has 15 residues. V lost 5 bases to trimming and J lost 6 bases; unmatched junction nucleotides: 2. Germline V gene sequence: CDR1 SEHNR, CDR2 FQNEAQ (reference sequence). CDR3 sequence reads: CASSAGQGANSPLHF. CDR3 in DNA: TGTGCCAGCAGCGCGGGACAGGGGGCTAATTCACCCCTCCACTTT.

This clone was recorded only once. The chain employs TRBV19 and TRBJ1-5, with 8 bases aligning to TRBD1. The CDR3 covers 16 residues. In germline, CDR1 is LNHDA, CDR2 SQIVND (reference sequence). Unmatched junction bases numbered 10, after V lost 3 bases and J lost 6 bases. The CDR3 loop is CASSIGWDTGGQPQHF. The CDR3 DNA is TGTGCCAGTAGTATCGGGTGGGACACAGGGGGTCAGCCCCAGCATTTT. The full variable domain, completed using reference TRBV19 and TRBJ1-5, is DGGITQSPKYLFRKEGQNVTLSCEQNLNHDAMYWYRQDPGQGLRLIYYSQIVNDFQKGDIAEGYSVSREKKESFPLTVTSAQKNPTAFYLCASSIGWDTGGQPQHFGDGTRLSIL.

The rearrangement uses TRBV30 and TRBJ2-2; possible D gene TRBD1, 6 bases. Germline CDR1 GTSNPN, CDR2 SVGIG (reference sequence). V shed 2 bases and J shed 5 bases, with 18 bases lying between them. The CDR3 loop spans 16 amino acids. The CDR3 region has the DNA TGTGCCTGGAGTATACAGGGTATTCTCCCTACCGGGGAGCTGTTTTTT. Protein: CAWSIQGILPTGELFF.

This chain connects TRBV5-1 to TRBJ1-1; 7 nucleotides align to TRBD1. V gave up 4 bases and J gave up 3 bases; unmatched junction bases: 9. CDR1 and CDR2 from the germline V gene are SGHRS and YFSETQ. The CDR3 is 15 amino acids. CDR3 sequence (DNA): TGCGCCAGCAGCGCGACCAGGGGGTTAGACACTGAAGCTTTCTTT. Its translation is CASSATRGLDTEAFF.